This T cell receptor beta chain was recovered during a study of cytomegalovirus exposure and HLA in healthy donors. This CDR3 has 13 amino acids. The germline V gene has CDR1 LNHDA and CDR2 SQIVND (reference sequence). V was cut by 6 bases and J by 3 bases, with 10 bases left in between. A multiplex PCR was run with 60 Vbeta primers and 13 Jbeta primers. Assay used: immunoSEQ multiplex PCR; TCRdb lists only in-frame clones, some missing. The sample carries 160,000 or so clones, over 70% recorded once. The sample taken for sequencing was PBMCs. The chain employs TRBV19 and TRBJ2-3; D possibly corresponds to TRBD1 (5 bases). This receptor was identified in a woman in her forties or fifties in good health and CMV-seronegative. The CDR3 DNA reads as TGTGCCAGTAGGGAGACAGAAACAGATACGCAGTATTTT. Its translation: CASRETETDTQYF.